This is a list of T cell receptor beta chains from one sample in a study of cytomegalovirus exposure and HLA in healthy donors. Sequencing used immunoSEQ multiplex PCR; TCRdb keeps in-frame clones, though not all of them. The repertoire consists of roughly 100,000 clones, with over 60% occurring once and the leading ten covering around 3%. Sequencing was carried out using PBMCs. These receptors were obtained from a male donor in good health and CMV-seropositive. CDR3s include the opening cysteine and the closing phenylalanine or tryptophan. The D gene is left open where the match is weak. Size is stated for part of the rows, as once, few or many counts, or as a class when the clone is expanded.

CDR3nt,CDR3aa,d_gene,abundance,j_gene,v_gene
TGTGCCAGCAGCAAGGGACAGGAGAACACTGAAGCTTTCTTT,CASSKGQENTEAFF,TRBD1,-,TRBJ1-1,TRBV7-2
TGTGCCAGCAGTTACTCAACAGGGTCACCCTACGAGCAGTACTTC,CASSYSTGSPYEQYF,-,few,TRBJ2-7,TRBV6-5
TGTGCCAGCAGTGCTACAGGGATTAGCAATCAGCCCCAGCATTTT,CASSATGISNQPQHF,-,-,TRBJ1-5,TRBV6-1
TGTGCCAGCAGGTTGACAGGGATATCTTTCTTT,CASRLTGISFF,TRBD1,-,TRBJ1-1,TRBV27
TGTGCCAGCAGCTCCCCCGGGAGGCAAGTGACTGAAGCTTTCTTT,CASSSPGRQVTEAFF,-,-,TRBJ1-1,TRBV28
TGTGCAATTCCCTACGAACCGCCTAACTATGGCTACACCTTC,CAIPYEPPNYGYTF,-,-,TRBJ1-2,TRBV12-2
TGTGCCAGCAGTGAACGTTCCAGGGCCACTGAAGCTTTCTTT,CASSERSRATEAFF,-,few,TRBJ1-1,TRBV6-1
TGTGCCTGGAGGAAAGGGGCCGCAAGGAACACTGAAGCTTTCTTT,CAWRKGAARNTEAFF,-,-,TRBJ1-1,TRBV30
TGTGCTAGTGGTTTGGACAGGGCTGGAAACACCATATATTTT,CASGLDRAGNTIYF,-,-,TRBJ1-3,TRBV12-5
TGTGCCAGTAGTGCTCCCTCCGGGACAGGGAACTACGAGCAGTACTTC,CASSAPSGTGNYEQYF,TRBD1,few,TRBJ2-7,TRBV19
TGTGCCAGCAGTCTAACCGGACAGGGTGGTCAGCCCCAGCATTTT,CASSLTGQGGQPQHF,TRBD1,once,TRBJ1-5,TRBV2
TGTGCCAGCTGGGAGAGCAATCAGCCCCAGCATTTT,CASWESNQPQHF,-,-,TRBJ1-5,TRBV28
TGTGCCAGCAGTTACTCGGTAGCGTATAGCAATCAGCCCCAGCATTTT,CASSYSVAYSNQPQHF,-,few,TRBJ1-5,TRBV6-5
TGTGCCAGCAGCTCCCTCAAGGGGGCTGATGAAAAACTGTTTTTT,CASSSLKGADEKLFF,TRBD1,-,TRBJ1-4,TRBV6-5
TGTGCCAGTAGTATAGCAAACAGGGTCTCTGGGGCCAACGTCCTGACTTTC,CASSIANRVSGANVLTF,-,once,TRBJ2-6,TRBV19
TGTGCCAGCAGCACAGGGGTTCGGACTGAAGCTTTCTTT,CASSTGVRTEAFF,TRBD1,-,TRBJ1-1,TRBV5-6
TGTGCCAGCCCCTGGGCGAGTAATTCACCCCTCCACTTT,CASPWASNSPLHF,-,-,TRBJ1-6,TRBV5-8
TGCGCCAGCGTCACATCCGGGACAGGCCTCTCCTACGAGCAGTACTTC,CASVTSGTGLSYEQYF,TRBD1,-,TRBJ2-7,TRBV23-1
TGTGCCAGTAGTATAGTTCAGTCGTTAGCCAAAAACATTCAGTACTTC,CASSIVQSLAKNIQYF,-,-,TRBJ2-4,TRBV19
TGTGCCAGCAGCTTACCCTCTCAAGAGACCCAGTACTTC,CASSLPSQETQYF,-,-,TRBJ2-5,TRBV7-8
TGCGCCAGCAGCGGAGGGGAAAAGGGGCATAAAGAGACCCAGTACTTC,CASSGGEKGHKETQYF,-,few,TRBJ2-5,TRBV4-1
TGCGCCAGCAGCATGCGGGACGGCATTAATGAAAAACTGTTTTTT,CASSMRDGINEKLFF,-,-,TRBJ1-4,TRBV5-1
TGTGCCAGCAGTCCGGACAGGGGCCGTCGCAATCAGCCCCAGCATTTT,CASSPDRGRRNQPQHF,TRBD1,-,TRBJ1-5,TRBV2
TGTGCTAGTGGTTTGACTAGCCAAGGGCCCTACGAGCAGTACTTC,CASGLTSQGPYEQYF,-,-,TRBJ2-7,TRBV12-5
TGCGCCAGCACCAACACCACTTACAGGGGCAATGAGCAGTTCTTC,CASTNTTYRGNEQFF,TRBD1,-,TRBJ2-1,TRBV5-1
TGTGCCAGCAGCTCGGGACAGCCCACAGATACGCAGTATTTT,CASSSGQPTDTQYF,TRBD1,once,TRBJ2-3,TRBV7-2
TGTGCCAGCAGCTTAGCGCTGGGGGCGAACACTGAAGCTTTCTTT,CASSLALGANTEAFF,-,-,TRBJ1-1,TRBV7-2
TGTGCCAGCAGCACCGACAGAGATTTTTCACCCCTCCACTTT,CASSTDRDFSPLHF,-,-,TRBJ1-6,TRBV5-6
TGTGCCTGGAGGGTTGCGGGGGGACTAGAGACCCAGTACTTC,CAWRVAGGLETQYF,TRBD2,-,TRBJ2-5,TRBV30
TGTGCCACCAGCAGAGATCGGGGAAAACAGGGGAACTATGGCTACACCTTC,CATSRDRGKQGNYGYTF,TRBD1,once,TRBJ1-2,TRBV15
TGTGCCAGCAGCCCCCCGGGGCAAGAGACCCAGTACTTC,CASSPPGQETQYF,-,-,TRBJ2-5,TRBV7-3
TGCGCCAGCAGCCAACAGGGGCCCTCCTACGAGCAGTACTTC,CASSQQGPSYEQYF,-,-,TRBJ2-7,TRBV4-3
TGTGCCAGTAGTACTGGGACAGTCGGCGGCTACACCTTC,CASSTGTVGGYTF,TRBD1,once,TRBJ1-2,TRBV19
TGTGCCAGCAGCGTCGGACAGGGGTTAAATCAGCCCCAGCATTTT,CASSVGQGLNQPQHF,TRBD1,-,TRBJ1-5,TRBV5-5
TGTGCCAGCAGTGCGGACAGCCAAGCGAACACTGAAGCTTTCTTT,CASSADSQANTEAFF,-,-,TRBJ1-1,TRBV2
TGTGCCAGCAGCCAAGATTTAGCCAATGCCGATCAGCCCCAGCATTTT,CASSQDLANADQPQHF,-,-,TRBJ1-5,TRBV4-2
TGTGCCAGCACCCGGGACACCAATTCACCCCTCCACTTT,CASTRDTNSPLHF,-,-,TRBJ1-6,TRBV25-1
TGTGCCAGCAGCGTAGATCAGGGGCCGGCGGAAGCTTTCTTT,CASSVDQGPAEAFF,-,-,TRBJ1-1,TRBV9
TGTGCCAGCAGCTTGGCGGCGGGTGCTAACTATGGCTACACCTTC,CASSLAAGANYGYTF,-,-,TRBJ1-2,TRBV5-4
TGTGCCAGCAGTTTATCAGCAGGTCAGGGGACCCAGTACTTC,CASSLSAGQGTQYF,-,-,TRBJ2-5,TRBV27
TGTGCCGGGGCCAGATCCGGGGCCAACGTCCTGACTTTC,CAGARSGANVLTF,-,-,TRBJ2-6,TRBV19
TGCAGCGTTGGTCAACAATGGGACACCCACTTC,CSVGQQWDTHF,-,-,TRBJ2-7,TRBV29-1
TGTGCCTGGAGGACTATCCCGAACACCGGGGAGCTGTTTTTT,CAWRTIPNTGELFF,-,few,TRBJ2-2,TRBV30
TGTGCCAGCAGCTATGCGGAGACCCAGTACTTC,CASSYAETQYF,-,-,TRBJ2-5,TRBV5-6
TGTGCTAGTGGTTTGGCCCCTTCCCAGAACAATGAGCAGTTCTTC,CASGLAPSQNNEQFF,-,few,TRBJ2-1,TRBV12-5
TGTGCCAGCGGCTCCCGCGGGACTAGCGGGGTTCGAAGCACAGATACGCAGTATTTT,CASGSRGTSGVRSTDTQYF,TRBD2,-,TRBJ2-3,TRBV9
TGTGCCTGGAGTCCGACAGGGGGACCTACTAACTATGGCTACACCTTC,CAWSPTGGPTNYGYTF,TRBD1,-,TRBJ1-2,TRBV30
TGTGCCAGTTCGGGACAGGGAGGAAATTCACCCCTCCACTTT,CASSGQGGNSPLHF,TRBD1,-,TRBJ1-6,TRBV19
TGTGCCAGCAGTTTCAGTGACAGAGAGAACACTGAAGCTTTCTTT,CASSFSDRENTEAFF,-,once,TRBJ1-1,TRBV28
TGTGCCAGCTCACTTTCGGGGGCTAATGAAAAACTGTTTTTT,CASSLSGANEKLFF,-,once,TRBJ1-4,TRBV18
TGTGCCAGCAGCTTACTCGGTTACACTGAAGCTTTCTTT,CASSLLGYTEAFF,-,-,TRBJ1-1,TRBV7-2
TGTGCCAGCATGGGAGGGGGGCCTAGCACAGATACGCAGTATTTT,CASMGGGPSTDTQYF,-,-,TRBJ2-3,TRBV7-2
TGCGCCAGCAGCTTTCTAGAGTACTCGGGCGAGCAGTACTTC,CASSFLEYSGEQYF,-,-,TRBJ2-7,TRBV5-1